The next 24 T cell receptor beta chains were all read from a single sample in a study of cytotoxic CD8 clonotypes in ibrutinib-treated CLL. Produced via immunoSEQ multiplex PCR; TCRdb's table is partial and in-frame only. Here the sample spans roughly 220,000 clones, 60% to 80% being singletons. The sample in question was PBMCs, obtained after 12 months of ibrutinib treatment. The receptors were gathered from a human donor with chronic lymphocytic leukemia.

J is TRBJ1-1 and V is TRBV7-9; weak D call: TRBD1 (5 bases). Germline V gene lookup returns CDR1 SEHNR and CDR2 FQNEAQ (reference sequence). Trimming left V 5 bases short and J 0 bases short, with 22 bases between. The CDR3 is 18 amino acids. CDR3: CASSLGMAGGRLNTEAFF. CDR3 nucleotide sequence: TGTGCCAGCAGCCTGGGGATGGCGGGGGGTCGGCTGAACACTGAAGCTTTCTTT.

There are a few counts of this clone. The genes are TRBV29-1 and TRBJ1-2, with TRBD1 as a possible D gene (6 bases). Germline V CDR1 and CDR2: SQVTM, ANQGSEA. V shed 7 bases and J shed 2 bases, with 11 bases lying between them. This CDR3 has 12 residues. CDR3: CSGGGGNYGYTF. The CDR3 nucleotides are TGCAGCGGCGGGGGGGGCAACTATGGCTACACCTTC.

The table lists this clone with a few counts. The chain carries TRBV5-1 and TRBJ1-2; TRBD1 matches at 9 bases. The CDR3 consists of 13 residues. Germline loops: CDR1 SGHRS, CDR2 YFSETQ. V dropped 2 bases and J dropped 4; count of bases not matched to a gene: 0. CDR3 in DNA: TGCGCCAGCAGCTTACAGGGGGCCTATGGCTACACCTTC. Translated, it gives CASSLQGAYGYTF. The whole variable domain, remainder taken from reference TRBV5-1 and TRBJ1-2, is KAGVTQTPRYLIKTRGQQVTLSCSPISGHRSVSWYQQTPGQGLQFLFEYFSETQRNKGNFPGRFSGRQFSNSRSEMNVSTLELGDSALYLCASSLQGAYGYTFGSGTRLTVV.

The CDR3 DNA reads TGTGCCAGCAGTGAACGGCGGCTTGGGGACTATGGCTACACCTTC. Protein product: CASSERRLGDYGYTF. The J gene is TRBJ1-2, the V gene TRBV9, with D unclear. The CDR3 spans 15 residues. Trimming took off 5 bases at V and 3 bases at J, with 17 bases between the two ends. The V gene's germline CDR1 is SGDLS and CDR2 YYNGEE.

The genes are TRBV14 and TRBJ1-4; possible D gene TRBD1, 6 bases. The ends were cut back, 2 bases at V and 1 base at J, with 11 bases in the middle. Germline-derived CDR1 and CDR2 are SGHDN and FVKESK. This CDR3 has 16 amino acids. CDR3 loop: CASSQRQGLTNEKLFF. The CDR3 coding sequence is TGTGCCAGCAGCCAAAGGCAGGGGTTAACTAATGAAAAACTGTTTTTT.

V usage is TRBV11-2 and J usage is TRBJ2-7; D is possibly TRBD2 (5 bases). V was shortened by 1 base and J by 3 bases, with 10 bases between the two germline ends. The CDR3 is 14 residues long. CDR1 is SGHAT, CDR2 FQNNGV, per germline. As DNA, the CDR3 is TGTGCCAGCAGCTTAGGACCGGGGAACTACGAGCAGTACTTC. It specifies CASSLGPGNYEQYF.

The chain recombines TRBV27 with TRBJ1-5; D uncertain. The CDR3 covers 15 residues. Germline V gene sequence: CDR1 MNHEY, CDR2 SMNVEV (reference sequence). Trimming removed 4 bases at V and 7 bases at J, with 17 bases between. The DNA of the CDR3 is TGTGCCAGCAGTTCGGGGAGTGGAGCAGTGCAGCCCCAGCATTTT. This translates into CASSSGSGAVQPQHF.

The rearrangement links TRBV29-1 to TRBJ1-2; D is perhaps TRBD1 (6 bases). V lost 5 bases and J lost 7, with 8 bases in between. The germline gives CDR1 SQVTM, CDR2 ANQGSEA. The CDR3 is 10 residues long. CDR3 sequence reads: CSVQGFGYTF. DNA for the CDR3: TGCAGCGTTCAGGGGTTTGGCTACACCTTC. The whole variable domain, filled in from reference TRBV29-1 and TRBJ1-2, reads SAVISQKPSRDICQRGTSLTIQCQVDSQVTMMFWYRQQPGQSLTLIATANQGSEATYESGFVIDKFPISRPNLTFSTLTVSNMSPEDSSIYLCSVQGFGYTFGSGTRLTVV.

The chain recombines TRBV7-9 with TRBJ2-1; 14 bases line up with TRBD2. This CDR3 region has 16 residues. V lost 2 bases, J lost 5 bases, and 2 bases stayed unmatched. In germline, CDR1 is SEHNR, CDR2 FQNEAQ (reference sequence). CDR3 protein: CASSLRTSGRNNEQFF. CDR3 nucleotides: TGTGCCAGCAGCTTACGGACTAGCGGGAGGAACAATGAGCAGTTCTTC. Looking up the rest from reference TRBV7-9 and TRBJ2-1 gives the full variable domain: DTGVSQNPRHKITKRGQNVTFRCDPISEHNRLYWYRQTLGQGPEFLTYFQNEAQLEKSRLLSDRFSAERPKGSFSTLEIQRTEQGDSAMYLCASSLRTSGRNNEQFFGPGTRLTVL.

In nucleotides, the CDR3 is TGTGCCAGCAGCTTAGCGGACGAGCAGTACTTC. This codes for CASSLADEQYF. This rearrangement joins TRBV7-9 to TRBJ2-7; D remains ambiguous. Trimming took off 0 bases at V and 5 bases at J, with 2 bases between the two ends. CDR3 length: 11 residues. Per the germline V gene, CDR1 is SEHNR and CDR2 is FQNEAQ (reference sequence).

The chain recombines TRBV6-1 with TRBJ1-3; D is undetermined. Trimming shortened V by 7 bases and J by 0 bases, and 4 bases separated the two germline ends. The CDR3 runs 12 residues. From germline, CDR1 is MNHNS and CDR2 SASEGT. The CDR3 is CASIYSGNTIYF. The CDR3, as DNA: TGTGCCAGCATCTACTCTGGAAACACCATATATTTT.

This chain connects TRBV5-4 to TRBJ1-1; tentative D call: TRBD1 (5 bases). The germline V gene encodes CDR1 SGHNT and CDR2 YYREEE (reference sequence). V was clipped by 3 bases and J by 0 bases, with 15 bases between them. The CDR3 is 16 residues long. The CDR3 protein is CASSYGTPFMNTEAFF. CDR3 nucleotide sequence: TGTGCCAGCAGCTACGGGACCCCCTTTATGAACACTGAAGCTTTCTTT.

This chain joins TRBV6-5 and TRBJ1-4; D gene uncertain. The V end was cut by 2 bases, the J end by 8 bases, with 12 bases between. From germline, CDR1 is MNHEY and CDR2 SVGAGI. This CDR3 is built from 14 residues. CDR3 loop: CASSYDSRPEKLFF. The CDR3 DNA is TGTGCCAGCAGTTACGACTCCAGGCCCGAAAAACTGTTTTTT.

This chain connects TRBV9 to TRBJ1-1; 10 bases match TRBD1. V was clipped by 4 bases and J by 7 bases; unmatched bases: 7. The CDR3 covers 14 residues. Germline V gene sequence: CDR1 SGDLS, CDR2 YYNGEE. CDR3 DNA sequence: TGTGCCAGCAGCCACTCGGGACAGGGGTTTGAAGCTTTCTTT. Protein: CASSHSGQGFEAFF.

V gene TRBV6-5 combines with J gene TRBJ1-1, with 9 bases aligning to TRBD1. The CDR3 has 14 residues. V lost 6 bases, J lost 6 bases, and 8 bases stayed unmatched. In germline, CDR1 is MNHEY, CDR2 SVGAGI. The CDR3 region is CASRHLQGAAEAFF. The DNA of the CDR3 is TGTGCCAGCAGACATCTACAGGGGGCAGCTGAAGCTTTCTTT.

This clone was detected only once. The J gene is TRBJ2-5, the V gene TRBV27, with a weak D call TRBD2 (6 bases). CDR1 and CDR2 from the germline V gene are MNHEY and SMNVEV (reference sequence). Trimming stripped 5 bases from V and 6 bases from J, with 16 bases between. CDR3 length: 14 residues. The CDR3 coding sequence is TGTGCCAGCAGTCCTCTGACTAGTTTACAGACCCAGTACTTC. This encodes CASSPLTSLQTQYF.

This CDR3 reads CASSRGGRAHMNTEAFF. CDR3 nucleotide sequence: TGTGCCAGCAGCCGTGGAGGCAGGGCCCACATGAACACTGAAGCTTTCTTT. The chain has TRBV5-6 and TRBJ1-1, with a tentative D call TRBD1 (5 bases). The CDR3 spans 17 residues. The V gene lost 4 bases and the J gene lost 0 bases, with 19 bases spanning the gap. The V gene's germline CDR1 is SGHDT and CDR2 YYEEEE.

J is TRBJ1-1 and V is TRBV18, with 9 nucleotides matching TRBD1. This CDR3 region has 14 residues. CDR1 is KGHSH and CDR2 is LQKENI in the germline V gene. Germline trimming cut 2 bases from V and 3 bases from J; bases unmatched to any gene: 1. The CDR3, as DNA: TGTGCCAGCTCACCAGACAGGGGGTACACTGAAGCTTTCTTT. Its translation is CASSPDRGYTEAFF.

On this clone: Other nucleotide sequences in the sample specify the same CDR3. The chain is built from TRBV9 and TRBJ2-2, with D unresolved. V was clipped by 0 bases and J by 7 bases, with 4 bases between them. This CDR3 is 12 amino acids long. The germline gives CDR1 SGDLS, CDR2 YYNGEE. DNA of the CDR3: TGTGCCAGCAGCGTAGGAGGCGGGGAGCTGTTTTTT. Its translation is CASSVGGGELFF.

The chain is built from TRBV6-5 and TRBJ1-5, with D possibly being TRBD1 (5 bases). Germline V lookup: CDR1 MNHEY, CDR2 SVGAGI. Trimming removed 10 bases from V and 5 bases from J, with 15 bases in between. The CDR3 extends over 13 amino acids. The CDR3 protein is CATWGGYDQPQHF. The CDR3 DNA is TGTGCCACCTGGGGGGGGTATGATCAGCCCCAGCATTTT.

The chain has TRBV4-3 and TRBJ2-7; D possibly corresponds to TRBD1 (5 bases). CDR1 and CDR2 (germline): LGHNA, YSLEER. V shed 4 bases and J shed 6 bases, with 16 bases lying between them. The CDR3 is 14 amino acids. The CDR3 spells CASSPRRVWSEQYF. DNA of the CDR3: TGCGCCAGCAGCCCGCGCAGGGTATGGAGCGAGCAGTACTTC.

To note about this clone: The junction shows a germline mismatch at one end, possibly a read error. This rearrangement joins TRBV2 to TRBJ1-4, with TRBD1 as a possible D gene (6 bases). Germline CDR1 reads SNHLY; CDR2 reads FYNNEI. The CDR3 consists of 16 residues. DNA for the CDR3: TGTGCCAGCAGTGACCCGCGGACAGCAAATAATGAAAAGCTGTTTTTT. It translates to CASSDPRTANNEKLFF.

On this clone: Its ends do not fully match the called genes, so a read error is possible. The V call is TRBV29-1, the J call TRBJ1-4, with D possibly matching TRBD1 (6 bases). The germline V gene encodes CDR1 SQVTM and CDR2 ANQGSEA. The CDR3 covers 14 residues. CDR3 amino acids: CSVEAGAANEKLFF. CDR3 bases: TGCAGCGTGGAAGCAGGGGCGGCTAATGAAAAACTGTTTTTT.

The rearrangement joins TRBV7-8 to TRBJ1-1; D remains unclear. Per germline, CDR1 SGHVS and CDR2 FQNEAQ. The CDR3 has 13 amino acids. V lost 3 bases and J lost 0, with 5 bases in between. CDR3 protein: CASSFRMNTEAFF. The CDR3 bases are TGTGCCAGCAGCTTCAGGATGAACACTGAAGCTTTCTTT. Full variable domain (missing parts from reference TRBV7-8 and TRBJ1-1): GAGVSQSPRYKVAKRGQDVALRCDPISGHVSLFWYQQALGQGPEFLTYFQNEAQLDKSGLPSDRFFAERPEGSVSTLKIQRTQQEDSAVYLCASSFRMNTEAFFGQGTRLTVV.